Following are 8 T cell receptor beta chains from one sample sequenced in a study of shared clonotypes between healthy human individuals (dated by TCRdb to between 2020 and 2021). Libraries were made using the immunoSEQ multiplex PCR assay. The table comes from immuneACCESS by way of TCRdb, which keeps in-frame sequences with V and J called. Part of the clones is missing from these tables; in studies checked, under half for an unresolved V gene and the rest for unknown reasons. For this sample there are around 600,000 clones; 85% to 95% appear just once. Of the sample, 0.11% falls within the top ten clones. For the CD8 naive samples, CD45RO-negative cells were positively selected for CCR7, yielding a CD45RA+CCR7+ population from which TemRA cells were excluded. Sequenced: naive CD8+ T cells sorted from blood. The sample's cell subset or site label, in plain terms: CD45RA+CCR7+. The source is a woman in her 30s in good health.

In DNA form, the CDR3 reads TGTGCCAGCAGTGGACTAGCGGGGATCAATGAGCAGTTCTTC. Translated, it gives CASSGLAGINEQFF. This chain connects TRBV6-5 to TRBJ2-1; 12 positions match TRBD2. Germline CDR1 reads MNHEY; CDR2 reads SVGAGI. This CDR3 spans 14 amino acids. J gave up 6 bases and V 5 bases, and 2 bases lay outside the gene matches.

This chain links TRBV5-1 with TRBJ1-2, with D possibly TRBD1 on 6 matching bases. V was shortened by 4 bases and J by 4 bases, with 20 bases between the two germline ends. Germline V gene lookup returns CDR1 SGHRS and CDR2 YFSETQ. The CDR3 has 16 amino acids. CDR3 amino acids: CASSPGYREGGYGYTF. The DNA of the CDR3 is TGCGCCAGCAGCCCGGGATACAGGGAGGGTGGCTATGGCTACACCTTC.

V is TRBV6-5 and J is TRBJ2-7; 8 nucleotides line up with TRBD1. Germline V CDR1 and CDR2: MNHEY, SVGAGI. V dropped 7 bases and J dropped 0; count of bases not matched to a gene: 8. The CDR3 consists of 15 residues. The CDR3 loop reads CASKPGGLNSYEQYF. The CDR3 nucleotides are TGTGCCAGCAAGCCAGGGGGCCTAAACTCCTACGAGCAGTACTTC.

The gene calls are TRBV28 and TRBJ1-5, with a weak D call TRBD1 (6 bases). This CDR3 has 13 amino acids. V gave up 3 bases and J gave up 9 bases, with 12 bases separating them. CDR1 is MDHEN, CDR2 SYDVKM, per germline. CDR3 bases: TGTGCCAGCAGTTTGACCCCCAGGGGGCCCCAGCATTTT. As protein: CASSLTPRGPQHF.

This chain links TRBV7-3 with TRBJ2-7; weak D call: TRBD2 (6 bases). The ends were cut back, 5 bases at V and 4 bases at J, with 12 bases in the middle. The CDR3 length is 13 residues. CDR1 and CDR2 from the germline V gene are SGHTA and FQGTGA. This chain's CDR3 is CASSPGGGYEQYF. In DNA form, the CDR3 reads TGTGCCAGCAGCCCGGGTGGGGGGTACGAGCAGTACTTC.

The CDR3 bases are TGTGCCAGCAGTTTAGAAGCGGACCACAATGAGCAGTTCTTC. Translating gives CASSLEADHNEQFF. The rearrangement joins TRBV28 to TRBJ2-1, with D possibly TRBD2 on 5 matching bases. Germline V gives CDR1 MDHEN, CDR2 SYDVKM. V shed 2 bases and J shed 5 bases, with 10 bases lying between them. This CDR3 region has 14 residues.

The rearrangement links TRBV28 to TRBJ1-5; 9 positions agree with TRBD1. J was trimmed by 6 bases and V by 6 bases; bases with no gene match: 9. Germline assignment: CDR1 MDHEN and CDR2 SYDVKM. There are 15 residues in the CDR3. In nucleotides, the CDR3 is TGTGCCAGCAGCGGGGACAGGGAGCATAGTCAGCCCCAGCATTTT. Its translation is CASSGDREHSQPQHF.

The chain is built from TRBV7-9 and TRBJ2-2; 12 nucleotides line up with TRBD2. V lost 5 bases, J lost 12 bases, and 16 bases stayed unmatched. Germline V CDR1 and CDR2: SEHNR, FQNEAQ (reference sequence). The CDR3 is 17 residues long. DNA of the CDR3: TGTGCCAGCAGCCCAACCCTGACTAGCGGGAGCCGGGACCAGCTGTTTTTT. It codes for CASSPTLTSGSRDQLFF.